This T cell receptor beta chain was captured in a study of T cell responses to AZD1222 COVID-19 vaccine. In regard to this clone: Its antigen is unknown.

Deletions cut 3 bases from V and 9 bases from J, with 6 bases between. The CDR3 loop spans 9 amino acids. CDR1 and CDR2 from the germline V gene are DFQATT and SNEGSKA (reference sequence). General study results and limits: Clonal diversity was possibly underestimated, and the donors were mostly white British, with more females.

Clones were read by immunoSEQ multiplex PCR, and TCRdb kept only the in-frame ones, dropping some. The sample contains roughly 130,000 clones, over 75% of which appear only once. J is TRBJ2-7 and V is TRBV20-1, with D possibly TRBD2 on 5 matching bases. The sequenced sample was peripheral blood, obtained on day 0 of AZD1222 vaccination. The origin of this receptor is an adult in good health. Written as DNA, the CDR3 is TGCAGTGCTAGCGCGGGGCAGTACTTC. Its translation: CSASAGQYF.